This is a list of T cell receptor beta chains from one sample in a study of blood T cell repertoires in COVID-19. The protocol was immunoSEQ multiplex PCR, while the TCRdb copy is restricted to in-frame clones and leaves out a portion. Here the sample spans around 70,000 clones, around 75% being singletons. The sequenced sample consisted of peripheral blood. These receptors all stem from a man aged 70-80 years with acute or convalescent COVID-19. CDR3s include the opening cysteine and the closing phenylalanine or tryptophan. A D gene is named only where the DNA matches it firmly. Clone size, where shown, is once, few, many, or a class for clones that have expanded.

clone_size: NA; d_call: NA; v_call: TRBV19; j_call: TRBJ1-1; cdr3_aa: CASSIAAQQNTEAFF; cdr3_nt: TGTGCCAGTAGTATAGCCGCACAGCAGAACACTGAAGCTTTCTTT
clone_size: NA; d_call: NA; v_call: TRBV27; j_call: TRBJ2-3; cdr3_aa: CASSLSAGDTQYF; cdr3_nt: TGTGCCAGCAGTTTATCAGCGGGAGATACGCAGTATTTT
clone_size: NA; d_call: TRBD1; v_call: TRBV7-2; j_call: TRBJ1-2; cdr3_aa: CASSPRTGSPQGYTF; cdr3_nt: TGTGCCAGCAGCCCTCGGACAGGCTCTCCTCAGGGCTACACCTTC
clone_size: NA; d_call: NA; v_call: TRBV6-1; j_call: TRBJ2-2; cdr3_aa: CASSETWLTGELFF; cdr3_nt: TGTGCCAGCAGTGAAACCTGGCTTACCGGGGAGCTGTTTTTT
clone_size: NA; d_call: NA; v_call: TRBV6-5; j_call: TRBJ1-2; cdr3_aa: CASSYGRVEYGYTF; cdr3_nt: TGTGCCAGCAGTTACGGCAGGGTGGAATATGGCTACACCTTC
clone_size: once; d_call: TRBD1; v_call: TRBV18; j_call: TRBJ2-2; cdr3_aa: CASSPGRTGGLGLFF; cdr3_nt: TGTGCCAGCTCACCCGGCCGGACAGGGGGTCTGGGGCTGTTTTTT
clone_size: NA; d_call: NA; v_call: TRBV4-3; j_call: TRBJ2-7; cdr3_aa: CASSQDYRNNYEQYF; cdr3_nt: TGCGCCAGCAGCCAGGACTACAGAAACAACTACGAGCAGTACTTC
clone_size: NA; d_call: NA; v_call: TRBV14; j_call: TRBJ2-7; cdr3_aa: CASSHGTLGEYF; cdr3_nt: TGTGCCAGCAGCCACGGGACACTAGGGGAGTACTTC
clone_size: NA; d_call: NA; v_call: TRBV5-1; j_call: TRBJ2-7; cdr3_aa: CASSYSGGVYEQYF; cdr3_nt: TGCGCCAGCAGCTATTCCGGCGGGGTCTACGAGCAGTACTTC
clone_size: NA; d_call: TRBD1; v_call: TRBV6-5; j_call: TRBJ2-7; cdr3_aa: CASSYYGTGVDEQYF; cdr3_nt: TGTGCCAGCAGTTACTATGGGACAGGGGTGGACGAGCAGTACTTC
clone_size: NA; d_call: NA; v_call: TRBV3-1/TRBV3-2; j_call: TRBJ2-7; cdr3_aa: CASSYISGTAYEQYF; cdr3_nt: TGTGCCAGCAGCTATATTAGCGGTACGGCCTACGAGCAGTACTTC
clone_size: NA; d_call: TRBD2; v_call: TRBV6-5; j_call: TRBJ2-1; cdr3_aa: CASRGASGAVNEQFF; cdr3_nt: TGTGCCAGCAGGGGAGCTAGCGGGGCAGTCAATGAGCAGTTCTTC
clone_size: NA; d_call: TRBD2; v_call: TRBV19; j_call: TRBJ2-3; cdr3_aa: CASSMAGRGGDTQYF; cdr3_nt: TGTGCCAGTAGTATGGCCGGGAGGGGGGGGGATACGCAGTATTTT
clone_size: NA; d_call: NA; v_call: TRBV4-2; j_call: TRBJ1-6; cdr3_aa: CASSHQRGGLHF; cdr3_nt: TGTGCCAGCAGCCACCAGAGAGGGGGACTCCACTTT
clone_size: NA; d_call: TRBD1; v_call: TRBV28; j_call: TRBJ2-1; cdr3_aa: CASSLSGQSLANEQFF; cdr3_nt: TGTGCCAGCAGTCTGTCGGGACAGAGTCTAGCCAATGAGCAGTTCTTC
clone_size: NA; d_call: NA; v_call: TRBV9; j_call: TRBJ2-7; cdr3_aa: CASSVDQGPGEQYF; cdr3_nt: TGTGCCAGCAGCGTAGATCAGGGTCCCGGCGAGCAGTACTTC
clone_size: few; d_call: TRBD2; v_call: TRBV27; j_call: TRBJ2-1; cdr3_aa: CASSLPGLAVNEQFF; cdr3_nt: TGTGCCAGCAGTCTACCGGGACTAGCGGTCAATGAGCAGTTCTTC
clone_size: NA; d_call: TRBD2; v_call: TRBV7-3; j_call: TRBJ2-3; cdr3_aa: CASSSSGGRTDTQYF; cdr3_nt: TGTGCCAGCAGTTCATCGGGAGGGAGGACAGATACGCAGTATTTT
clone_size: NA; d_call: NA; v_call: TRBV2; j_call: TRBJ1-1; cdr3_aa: CASTPRGGNTEAFF; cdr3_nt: TGTGCCAGCACCCCCCGGGGGGGGAACACTGAAGCTTTCTTT
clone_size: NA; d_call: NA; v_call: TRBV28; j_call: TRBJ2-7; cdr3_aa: CASNLSTEKEQYF; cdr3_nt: TGTGCCAGCAATCTATCGACTGAGAAGGAGCAGTACTTC
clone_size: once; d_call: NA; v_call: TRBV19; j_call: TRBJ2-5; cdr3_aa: CASNSRAAGQETQYF; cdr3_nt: TGTGCCAGTAATAGTCGGGCAGCGGGCCAAGAGACCCAGTACTTC
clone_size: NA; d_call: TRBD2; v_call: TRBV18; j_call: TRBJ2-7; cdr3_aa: CASSPPMTSSYEQYF; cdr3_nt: TGTGCCAGCTCACCACCGATGACTAGCAGCTACGAGCAGTACTTC
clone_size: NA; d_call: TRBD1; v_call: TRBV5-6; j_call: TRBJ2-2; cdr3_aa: CASSSRDRGFPGELFF; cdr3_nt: TGTGCCAGCAGCTCCCGGGACAGGGGCTTCCCCGGGGAGCTGTTTTTT
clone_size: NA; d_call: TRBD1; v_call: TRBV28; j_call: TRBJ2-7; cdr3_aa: CASSPTDRVPGEQYF; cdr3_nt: TGTGCCAGCAGTCCCACAGACAGGGTTCCGGGCGAGCAGTACTTC
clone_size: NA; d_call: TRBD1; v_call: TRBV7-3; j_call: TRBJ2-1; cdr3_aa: CASSLTERGPGSYNEQFF; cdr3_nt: TGTGCCAGCAGCTTAACGGAGAGGGGGCCTGGGTCCTACAATGAGCAGTTCTTC
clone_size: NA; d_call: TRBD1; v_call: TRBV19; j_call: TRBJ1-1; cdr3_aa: CASSTQTGGNTEAFF; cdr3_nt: TGTGCCAGTAGTACTCAGACAGGGGGGAACACTGAAGCTTTCTTT
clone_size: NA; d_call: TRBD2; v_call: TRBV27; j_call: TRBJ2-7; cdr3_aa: CASSLTGLVVYEQYF; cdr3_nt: TGTGCCAGCAGTTTGACGGGACTAGTGGTCTACGAGCAGTACTTC
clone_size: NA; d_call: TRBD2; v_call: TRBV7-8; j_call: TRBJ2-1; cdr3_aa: CASSLGVAGASYNEQFF; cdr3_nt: TGTGCCAGCAGCTTAGGTGTGGCGGGAGCGTCCTACAATGAGCAGTTCTTC
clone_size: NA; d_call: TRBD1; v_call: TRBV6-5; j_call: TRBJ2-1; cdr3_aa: CASSYTRQGTYNEQFF; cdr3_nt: TGTGCCAGCAGTTACACCAGACAGGGCACCTACAATGAGCAGTTCTTC
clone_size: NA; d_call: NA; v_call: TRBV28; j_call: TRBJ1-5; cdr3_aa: CASSLRRTRDQPQHF; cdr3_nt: TGTGCCAGCAGTTTAAGGCGAACACGGGATCAGCCCCAGCATTTT
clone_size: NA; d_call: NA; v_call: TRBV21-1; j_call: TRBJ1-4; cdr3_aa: CASSGGFNEKLFF; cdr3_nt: TGTGCCAGCTCAGGAGGGTTTAATGAAAAACTGTTTTTT
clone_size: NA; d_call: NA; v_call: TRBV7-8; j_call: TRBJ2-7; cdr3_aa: CASSLNYEQYF; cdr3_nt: TGTGCCAGCAGCCTTAACTACGAGCAGTACTTC
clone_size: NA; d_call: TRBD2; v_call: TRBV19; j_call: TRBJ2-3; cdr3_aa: CASSMGGIFADTQYF; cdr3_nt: TGTGCCAGTAGTATGGGGGGGATTTTCGCAGATACGCAGTATTTT
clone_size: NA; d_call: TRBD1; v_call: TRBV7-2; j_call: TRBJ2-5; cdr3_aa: CASSPGQGAETQYF; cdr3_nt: TGTGCCAGCAGCCCGGGACAGGGAGCCGAGACCCAGTACTTC
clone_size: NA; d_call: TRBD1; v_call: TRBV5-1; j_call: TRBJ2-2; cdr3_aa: CASSTLMGQGLAGELFF; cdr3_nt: TGCGCCAGCAGCACCCTAATGGGACAGGGGTTGGCCGGGGAGCTGTTTTTT
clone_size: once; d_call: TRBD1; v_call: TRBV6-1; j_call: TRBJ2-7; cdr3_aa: CASSERGQGTGEQYF; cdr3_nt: TGTGCCAGCAGTGAACGAGGACAGGGGACAGGGGAGCAGTACTTC
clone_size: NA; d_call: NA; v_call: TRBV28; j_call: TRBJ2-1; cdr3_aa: CASRSGQYNEQFF; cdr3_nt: TGTGCCAGCAGGTCGGGACAATACAATGAGCAGTTCTTC
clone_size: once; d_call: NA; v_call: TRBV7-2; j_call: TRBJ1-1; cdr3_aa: CASSFAEKNTEAFF; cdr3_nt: TGTGCCAGCAGCTTTGCGGAGAAGAACACTGAAGCTTTCTTT
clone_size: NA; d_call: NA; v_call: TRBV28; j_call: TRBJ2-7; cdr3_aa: CASRSAGSSSYEQYF; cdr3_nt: TGTGCCAGCAGATCCGCGGGGTCGAGCTCCTACGAGCAGTACTTC
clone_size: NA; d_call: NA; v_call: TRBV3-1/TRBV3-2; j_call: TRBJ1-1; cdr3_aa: CANTSNDCGGEAFF; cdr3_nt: TGTGCCAACACCAGTAATGATTGCGGTGGTGAAGCTTTCTTT
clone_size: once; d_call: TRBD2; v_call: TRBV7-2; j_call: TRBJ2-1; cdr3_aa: CASSFRLAGGGDEQFF; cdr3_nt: TGTGCCAGCAGCTTCCGACTAGCGGGAGGCGGGGATGAGCAGTTCTTC
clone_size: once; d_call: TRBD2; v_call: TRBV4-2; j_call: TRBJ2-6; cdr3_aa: CASSQEKTSGRTEANVLTF; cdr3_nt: TGTGCCAGCAGCCAAGAGAAGACTAGCGGGAGGACTGAGGCCAACGTCCTGACTTTC
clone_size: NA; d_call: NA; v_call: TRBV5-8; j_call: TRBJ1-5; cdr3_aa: CASSSGQGGQPQHF; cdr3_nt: TGTGCCAGCAGCTCCGGGCAGGGAGGGCAGCCCCAGCATTTT
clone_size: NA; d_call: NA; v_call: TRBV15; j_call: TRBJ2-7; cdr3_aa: CATSRDRAAGTYEQYF; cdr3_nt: TGTGCCACCAGCAGAGATCGGGCAGCGGGCACCTACGAGCAGTACTTC
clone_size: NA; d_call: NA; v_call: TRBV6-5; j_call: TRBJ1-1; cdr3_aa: CASSYPMGAEAFF; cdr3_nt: TGTGCCAGCAGTTACCCGATGGGGGCCGAGGCTTTCTTT
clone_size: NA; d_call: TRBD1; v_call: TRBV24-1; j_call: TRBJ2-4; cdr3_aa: CATSDTGVNIQYF; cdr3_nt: TGTGCCACCAGTGATACAGGGGTGAACATTCAGTACTTC
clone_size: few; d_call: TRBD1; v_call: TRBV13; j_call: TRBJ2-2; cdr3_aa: CASSWGQGATGELFF; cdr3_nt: TGTGCCAGCAGCTGGGGACAGGGGGCCACCGGGGAGCTGTTTTTT
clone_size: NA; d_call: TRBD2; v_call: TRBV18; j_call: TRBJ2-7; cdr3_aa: CASSPRASGSYEQYF; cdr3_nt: TGTGCCAGCTCACCACGGGCTAGCGGGAGTTACGAGCAGTACTTC
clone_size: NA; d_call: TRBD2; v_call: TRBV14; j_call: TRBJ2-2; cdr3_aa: CASSPPSGRNTGELFF; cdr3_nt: TGTGCCAGCAGCCCCCCTAGCGGGAGGAACACCGGGGAGCTGTTTTTT
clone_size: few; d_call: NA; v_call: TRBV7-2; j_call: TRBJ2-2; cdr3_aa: CASSLEPRGELFF; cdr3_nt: TGTGCCAGCAGCTTAGAGCCGAGGGGGGAGCTGTTTTTT
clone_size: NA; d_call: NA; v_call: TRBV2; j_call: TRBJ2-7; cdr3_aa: CASSARAKPIF; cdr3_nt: TGTGCCAGCAGTGCCAGGGCCAAGCCCATCTTC
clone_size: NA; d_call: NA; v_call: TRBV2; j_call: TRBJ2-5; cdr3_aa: CASTRTYLGKTQYF; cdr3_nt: TGTGCCAGCACCCGGACTTACCTCGGAAAGACCCAGTACTTC
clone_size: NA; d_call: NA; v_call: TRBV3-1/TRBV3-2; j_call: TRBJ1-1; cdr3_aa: CASSQDSRTEAFF; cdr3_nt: TGTGCCAGCAGCCAAGATTCCAGGACTGAAGCTTTCTTT
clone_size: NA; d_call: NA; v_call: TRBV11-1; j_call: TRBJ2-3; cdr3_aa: CASSSPVLDTQYF; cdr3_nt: TGTGCCAGCAGTTCGCCGGTTTTGGATACGCAGTATTTT
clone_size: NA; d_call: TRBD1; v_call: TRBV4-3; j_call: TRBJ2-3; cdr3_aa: CASSQGLGGTGVGDTQYF; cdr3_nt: TGCGCCAGCAGCCAGGGCCTAGGAGGGACAGGGGTTGGAGATACGCAGTATTTT
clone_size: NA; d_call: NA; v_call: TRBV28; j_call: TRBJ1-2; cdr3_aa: CASSTQGFDYGYTF; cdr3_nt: TGTGCCAGCAGTACACAGGGATTTGACTATGGCTACACCTTC
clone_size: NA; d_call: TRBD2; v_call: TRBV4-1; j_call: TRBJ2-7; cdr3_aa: CASSPGGSYEQYF; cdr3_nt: TGCGCCAGCAGCCCGGGAGGGTCCTACGAGCAGTACTTC
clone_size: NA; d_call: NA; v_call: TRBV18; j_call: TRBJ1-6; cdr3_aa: CASSPGTSYNSPLHF; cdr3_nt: TGTGCCAGCTCACCGGGGACATCCTATAATTCACCCCTCCACTTT
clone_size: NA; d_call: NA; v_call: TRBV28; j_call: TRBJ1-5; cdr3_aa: CASSRRSGIAGEPQHF; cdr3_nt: TGTGCCAGCAGCCGTAGATCGGGGATCGCCGGGGAGCCCCAGCATTTT
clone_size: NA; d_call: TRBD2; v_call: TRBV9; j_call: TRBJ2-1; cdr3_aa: CASSLLAGPHNEQFF; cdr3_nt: TGTGCCAGCAGCCTCCTAGCGGGACCCCACAATGAGCAGTTCTTC